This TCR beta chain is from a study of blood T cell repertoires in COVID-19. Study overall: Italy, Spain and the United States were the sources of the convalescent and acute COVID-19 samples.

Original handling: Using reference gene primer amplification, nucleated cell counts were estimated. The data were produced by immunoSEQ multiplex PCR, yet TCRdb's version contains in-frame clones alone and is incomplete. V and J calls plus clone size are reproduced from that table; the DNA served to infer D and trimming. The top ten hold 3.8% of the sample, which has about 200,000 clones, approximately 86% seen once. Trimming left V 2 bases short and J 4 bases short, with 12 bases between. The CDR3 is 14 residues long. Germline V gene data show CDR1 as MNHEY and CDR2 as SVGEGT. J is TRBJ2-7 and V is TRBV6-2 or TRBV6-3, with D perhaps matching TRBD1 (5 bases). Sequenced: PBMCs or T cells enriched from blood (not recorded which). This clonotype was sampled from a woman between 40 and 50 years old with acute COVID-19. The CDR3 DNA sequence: TGTGCCAGCAGTTACAGGGGTCCAGGGTACGAGCAGTACTTC. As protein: CASSYRGPGYEQYF.